The 3 T cell receptor beta chains reported below all come from one sample, sequenced in a study of T cell responses to AZD1222 COVID-19 vaccine. Only in-frame clones appear in the TCRdb table, and some are missing; sequencing was by immunoSEQ multiplex PCR. The repertoire consists of about 76,000 clones, with roughly 88% occurring once and the leading ten covering 9.5% to 13%. The sample in question was peripheral blood, obtained on day 0 of AZD1222 vaccination. Source of these receptors: an adult in good health.

This clone has just one count. CDR3 bases: TGTGCCTGGAGGGGCGACATAGGGACCGGGGAGCTGTTTTTT. Its translation is CAWRGDIGTGELFF. The V and J genes are TRBV30 and TRBJ2-2; D not certain. Germline loops: CDR1 GTSNPN, CDR2 SVGIG (reference sequence). Deletions cut 3 bases from V and 5 bases from J, with 13 bases between. The CDR3 is 14 residues long.

This clone was counted a single time. This chain connects TRBV11-3 to TRBJ2-1; 11 nucleotides line up with TRBD2. There are 14 residues in the CDR3. The germline V gene encodes CDR1 SGHNT and CDR2 YENEEA. V shed 5 bases and J 3 bases; nucleotides not matched to a gene: 0. In nucleotides, the CDR3 is TGTGCCAGCAGCCTAGCGGGGGGCTACAATGAGCAGTTCTTC. Encoded protein: CASSLAGGYNEQFF. The full variable domain, with the rest looked up from reference TRBV11-3 and TRBJ2-1, is EAGVVQSPRYKIIEKKQPVAFWCNPISGHNTLYWYLQNLGQGPELLIRYENEEAVDDSQLPKDRFSAERLKGVDSTLKIQPAELGDSAVYLCASSLAGGYNEQFFGPGTRLTVL.

The rearrangement uses TRBV7-9 and TRBJ2-7, with D tentatively TRBD1 (6 bases). Germline lookup yields CDR1 SEHNR and CDR2 FQNEAQ (reference sequence). Trimming left V 5 bases short and J 3 bases short, with 23 bases between. CDR3 size: 17 residues. DNA for the CDR3: TGTGCCAGCAGCCCCCAGTTGGGTGGACAGCTTGACTACGAGCAGTACGTC. Protein: CASSPQLGGQLDYEQYV.